The clone carrying this T cell receptor beta chain was seen more than once but under ten times. What it binds is not known. The data belong to a study of T cell responses to AZD1222 COVID-19 vaccine. Study-wide findings and caveats: Variant regions that are unmutated are reportedly the target of nearly half of spike-specific TCRs. Spike-spanning, vaccine-associated CD4 TCRs were dominant at 160-218 and 743-854.

Only in-frame clones appear in the TCRdb table, and some are missing; sequencing was by immunoSEQ multiplex PCR. The sample carries about 110,000 clones, 88% recorded once. The source is an adult in good health. The sample consisted of peripheral blood, taken on day 0 of AZD1222 vaccination.

The CDR3: CASSQRSGDRGLGEQFF. In DNA form, the CDR3 reads TGTGCCAGCAGCCAGAGGAGTGGGGACAGGGGGCTGGGTGAGCAGTTCTTC. J is TRBJ2-1 and V is TRBV16, with 12 bases lining up with TRBD1. The CDR3 is 17 residues long. V trimming: 3 bases; J trimming: 9 bases; junction bases outside the gene matches: 12. CDR1 is KGHSY, CDR2 FQNENV, per germline. The full variable domain, with the rest looked up from reference TRBV16 and TRBJ2-1, is GEEVAQTPKHLVRGEGQKAKLYCAPIKGHSYVFWYQQVLKNEFKFLISFQNENVFDETGMPKERFSAKCLPNSPCSLEIQATKLEDSAVYFCASSQRSGDRGLGEQFFGPGTRLTVL.